The 30 T cell receptor beta chains below all came from one sample that was sequenced in a study of T-cell reconstitution after alpha-beta-depleted transplantation in children. Unique molecular identifiers featured in how the TCRbeta library was prepared. TCRdb passed the PCR reads through MiXCR, listing each CDR3 protein once. Here the sample spans 700,000 to 950,000 distinct CDR3 sequences, 15% to 20% being singletons. The specimen comprised PBMCs, mostly from graft donor cells, sampled 360 days after TCRalphabeta/CD19-depleted stem cell transplant. Receptors were obtained from a male patient younger than 18 who had a stem cell transplant for acute lymphoblastic leukemia, so the T cells may come from the graft donor.

This clonotype was recorded at least ten times. V is TRBV27 and J is TRBJ1-2; TRBD1 agrees at 9 bases. Trimming removed 6 bases from V and 4 bases from J; junction bases left unmatched: 6. The CDR3 runs 14 residues. Germline CDR1 is MNHEY and CDR2 is SMNVEV (reference sequence). Written as DNA, the CDR3 is TGTGCCAGCAGCCCCGGGACAGGGATCTATGGCTACACCTTC. This sequence encodes CASSPGTGIYGYTF.

The chain recombines TRBV5-1 with TRBJ2-7, with D perhaps TRBD1 or TRBD2 (6 bases each). V was clipped by 0 bases and J by 4 bases, with 14 bases between them. CDR1 is SGHRS, CDR2 YFSETQ, per germline. The CDR3 consists of 15 residues. CDR3 DNA: TGCGCCAGCAGCTTGGGAAGTAGGGGGGAATACGAGCAGTACTTC. Protein sequence: CASSLGSRGEYEQYF.

On this clonotype itself: One junction end does not reproduce the germline sequence, and a read error may be involved. The rearrangement joins TRBV7-3 to TRBJ2-3, with TRBD2 matching 11 bases. Germline lookup yields CDR1 SGHTA and CDR2 FQGTGA. The CDR3 loop spans 16 amino acids. The CDR3 here is CASSLTSGREEDTQYF. CDR3 nucleotides: TGTGCCAGCAGCCTAACTAGCGGGAGAGAGGAAGATACGCAGTATTTT. Full variable domain (remainder filled in from reference TRBV7-3 and TRBJ2-3): GAGVSQTPSNKVTEKGKYVELRCDPISGHTALYWYRQSLGQGPEFLIYFQGTGAADDSGLPNDRFFAVRPEGSVSTLKIQRTERGDSAVYLCASSLTSGREEDTQYFGPGTRLTVL.

The V and J genes are TRBV29-1 and TRBJ2-3; D remains unclear. Germline-derived CDR1 and CDR2 are SQVTM and ANQGSEA. This CDR3 contains 13 residues. The germline V and J ends were trimmed by 2 bases and 2 bases, with 8 bases remaining between them. The CDR3 loop reads CSVERRPTDTQYF. The CDR3 bases are TGCAGCGTTGAAAGGCGTCCCACAGATACGCAGTATTTT.

This clonotype turned up a few times. DNA for the CDR3: TGTGCCAGCAGTTACGTATTCTACACCTTC. Translating it yields CASSYVFYTF. The V gene is TRBV6-5, the J gene TRBJ1-2; D unclear. The germline V gene has CDR1 MNHEY and CDR2 SVGAGI. V lost 2 bases to trimming and J lost 10 bases, with 5 bases between them. The CDR3 spans 10 residues.

Many counts were recorded for this clonotype. The V and J genes are TRBV9 and TRBJ2-5, with a tentative D call TRBD2 (5 bases). Germline V gene lookup returns CDR1 SGDLS and CDR2 YYNGEE. Deletions cut 2 bases from V and 5 bases from J, with 22 bases between. This CDR3 comprises 17 residues. DNA of the CDR3: TGTGCCAGCAGCGTGGGTTGGAGGAGTGCCCCCAAGGAGACCCAGTACTTC. Translated, it gives CASSVGWRSAPKETQYF.

This clonotype occurred a few times. This chain links TRBV7-9 with TRBJ2-7, with D perhaps matching TRBD2 (5 bases). CDR1 and CDR2 (germline): SEHNR, FQNEAQ (reference sequence). The CDR3 totals 15 residues. The V gene lost 3 bases and the J gene lost 0 bases, with 12 bases spanning the gap. CDR3 region: CASSFHRLSSYEQYF. The CDR3 DNA reads TGTGCCAGCAGCTTCCACAGACTAAGCTCCTACGAGCAGTACTTC.

The chain uses TRBV5-1 and TRBJ2-7; TRBD1 matches at 7 bases. Germline loops: CDR1 SGHRS, CDR2 YFSETQ. CDR3 size: 14 residues. V lost 1 base, J lost 5 bases, and 6 bases stayed unmatched. CDR3 protein: CASSLRFRGNEQYF. CDR3 DNA: TGCGCCAGCAGCTTGAGGTTCAGGGGGAACGAGCAGTACTTC. The full variable domain, in which reference TRBV5-1 and TRBJ2-7 provide the parts outside the CDR3, is KAGVTQTPRYLIKTRGQQVTLSCSPISGHRSVSWYQQTPGQGLQFLFEYFSETQRNKGNFPGRFSGRQFSNSRSEMNVSTLELGDSALYLCASSLRFRGNEQYFGPGTRLTVT.

This clonotype was seen a handful of times. V usage is TRBV20-1 and J usage is TRBJ1-4; TRBD1 matches 8 bases. From germline, CDR1 is DFQATT and CDR2 SNEGSKA (reference sequence). CDR3 length: 12 amino acids. The junction had 4 bases not matched to a gene; V was cut back by 5 bases and J by 8 bases. The CDR3: CSARTGQEKLFF. CDR3 bases: TGCAGTGCTCGGACAGGGCAGGAAAAACTGTTTTTT.

This clonotype was seen only a few times. The J gene is TRBJ2-7, the V gene TRBV11-2, with D perhaps TRBD1 (6 bases). The CDR3 has 15 amino acids. The V end was cut by 0 bases, the J end by 3 bases, with 12 bases between. From germline, CDR1 is SGHAT and CDR2 FQNNGV. CDR3 sequence reads: CASSLDRTVFYEQYF. CDR3 coding DNA: TGTGCCAGCAGCTTAGACCGGACAGTATTCTACGAGCAGTACTTC.

This clonotype occurred a few times. CDR3 coding DNA: TGTGCCAGTGGTAGTAGCGGGAGACTCGCCTACGAGCAGTACTTC. It codes for CASGSSGRLAYEQYF. V usage is TRBV19 and J usage is TRBJ2-7, with 9 bases aligning to TRBD2. The length of the CDR3 is 15 residues. V dropped 8 bases and J dropped 2; count of bases not matched to a gene: 10. Germline CDR1 is LNHDA and CDR2 is SQIVND (reference sequence).

This clonotype came up a few times. The chain joins TRBV5-1 to TRBJ1-1, with a weak D call TRBD1 (6 bases). V was pared by 5 bases and J by 11 bases, with 16 bases between. The CDR3 loop spans 12 amino acids. In germline, CDR1 is SGHRS, CDR2 YFSETQ. CDR3 DNA: TGCGCCAGCAGGAATCGACAGGAGGGTGCTTTCTTT. Translated: CASRNRQEGAFF.

The CDR3 spells CASSVHGGTYNEQFF. As DNA, the CDR3 is TGTGCCAGCAGCGTACACGGCGGGACCTACAATGAGCAGTTCTTC. V gene TRBV9 combines with J gene TRBJ2-1; D is possibly TRBD2 (6 bases). Trimming pared 1 base from V and 2 bases from J, leaving 10 bases between. CDR3 size: 15 residues. Germline loops: CDR1 SGDLS, CDR2 YYNGEE.

This clonotype appeared a few times. V is TRBV20-1 and J is TRBJ2-7; D perhaps matches TRBD2 (8 bases). Germline V gene lookup returns CDR1 DFQATT and CDR2 SNEGSKA (reference sequence). CDR3 length: 14 residues. The V end lost 7 bases, the J end lost 2 bases, and 18 bases lay between the germline ends. CDR3 DNA: TGCAGTGGGACAGGACTAGCAGAAACCTACGAGCAGTACTTC. It yields the protein CSGTGLAETYEQYF.

This clonotype was detected only a few times. J is TRBJ1-5 and V is TRBV5-5; D call uncertain. Trimming left V 4 bases short and J 6 bases short, with 14 bases between. Germline CDR1 and CDR2: SGHKS and YYEKEE (reference sequence). The CDR3 sequence is 14 residues long. This chain's CDR3 is CASSPMGGGQPQHF. The CDR3 coding sequence is TGTGCCAGCAGCCCTATGGGAGGAGGTCAGCCCCAGCATTTT. The whole variable domain, filled in from reference TRBV5-5 and TRBJ1-5, reads DAGVTQSPTHLIKTRGQQVTLRCSPISGHKSVSWYQQVLGQGPQFIFQYYEKEERGRGNFPDRFSARQFPNYSSELNVNALLLGDSALYLCASSPMGGGQPQHFGDGTRLSIL.

V usage is TRBV5-8 and J usage is TRBJ1-1, with 7 bases fitting TRBD1. CDR1 SGHTS and CDR2 YDEGEE come from the germline V gene. J lost 1 base, V lost 2 bases, and 5 bases had no gene match. CDR3 length: 15 amino acids. The DNA of the CDR3 is TGTGCCAGCAGCTTAAGAGGGGGCCGGAACACTGAAGCTTTCTTT. This sequence encodes CASSLRGGRNTEAFF.

This clonotype has only a few counts. The rearrangement joins TRBV12-5 to TRBJ2-3; 10 bases fit TRBD2. CDR1 is LGHNT, CDR2 FRNRAP, per germline. The V and J ends lost 6 bases and 2 bases, in that order; junction bases with no gene match: 5. The CDR3 is 15 amino acids. CDR3 amino acids: CASGLSGRPTDTQYF. CDR3 nucleotides: TGTGCTAGTGGCCTTAGCGGGAGGCCCACAGATACGCAGTATTTT.

V is TRBV27 and J is TRBJ2-7; TRBD2 matches 9 bases. After removal of 5 bases from V and 2 bases from J, the junction contained 7 bases not matched to a gene. Germline V CDR1 and CDR2: MNHEY, SMNVEV (reference sequence). This CDR3 spans 15 amino acids. The CDR3 protein is CASSGSGSGTYEQYF. The CDR3 DNA is TGTGCCAGCAGTGGTAGCGGGAGTGGGACCTACGAGCAGTACTTC.

J is TRBJ1-2 and V is TRBV16; D unclear. Germline loops: CDR1 KGHSY, CDR2 FQNENV. The CDR3 is made up of 12 amino acids. The ends were cut back, 3 bases at V and 4 bases at J, with 6 bases in the middle. The CDR3 coding sequence is TGTGCCAGCAGCCAGGGTGCCTATGGCTACACCTTC. It is translated as CASSQGAYGYTF.

The rearrangement uses TRBV6-5 and TRBJ2-1; a weak D match, TRBD2 (7 bases). V shed 4 bases and J shed 8 bases, with 12 bases lying between them. The V gene's germline CDR1 is MNHEY and CDR2 SVGAGI. The CDR3 contains 13 residues. CDR3 coding DNA: TGTGCCAGCAGTTGGGGGGAGGGGGATGAGCAGTTCTTC. Its translation: CASSWGEGDEQFF.

This clonotype was counted only a few times. The V gene is TRBV7-3, the J gene TRBJ2-3, with 14 bases fitting TRBD2. The CDR3 is 19 amino acids. With V trimmed by 5 bases and J by 0 bases, 10 bases remained unmatched. Germline V gene lookup returns CDR1 SGHTA and CDR2 FQGTGA. Here the CDR3 reads CASSPSGTSGSSSTDTQYF. The CDR3, as DNA: TGTGCCAGCAGCCCGTCCGGGACTAGCGGGAGTTCGAGCACAGATACGCAGTATTTT.

This clonotype was counted a few times. This chain connects TRBV5-1 to TRBJ2-5, with 7 positions matching TRBD2. With 0 bases clipped from V and 2 bases from J, the junction kept 7 bases outside the gene matches. This CDR3 is built from 16 residues. Looked up from germline, CDR1 is SGHRS and CDR2 is YFSETQ. Here the CDR3 reads CASSLAPGLSQETQYF. DNA for the CDR3: TGCGCCAGCAGCTTGGCCCCGGGACTATCTCAAGAGACCCAGTACTTC.

This clonotype has ten or more counts. The rearrangement links TRBV7-6 to TRBJ2-2; D gene unclear. Trimming removed 3 bases from V and 8 bases from J, with 7 bases in between. The CDR3 has 12 residues. CDR1 and CDR2 (germline): SGHVS, FNYEAQ. The CDR3 region has the DNA TGTGCCAGCAGCTTTTCTGGGGGGGAGCTGTTTTTT. This codes for CASSFSGGELFF.

The chain combines TRBV10-2 with TRBJ2-2; maybe TRBD2 (7 bases). CDR3 length equals 17 residues. V was clipped by 4 bases and J by 7 bases, with 22 bases between them. CDR1 is WSHSY and CDR2 is SAAADI in the germline V gene. Here the CDR3 reads CASSGTGGPLGGGELFF. The CDR3, as DNA: TGCGCCAGCAGTGGGACGGGGGGCCCTCTAGGTGGCGGGGAGCTGTTTTTT.

The chain carries TRBV9 and TRBJ2-3; a weak D match, TRBD2 (5 bases). V dropped 2 bases and J dropped 2 bases, with 12 bases sitting between them. The germline V gene has CDR1 SGDLS and CDR2 YYNGEE. The CDR3 loop spans 15 amino acids. The CDR3 DNA follows: TGTGCCAGCAGCGTTTTCCAGCGGACCACAGATACGCAGTATTTT. Translation: CASSVFQRTTDTQYF.

This clonotype was recorded a few times. CDR3: CASSPPYSSGTYEQYF. CDR3 sequence (DNA): TGTGCCAGCTCACCACCTTACTCAAGTGGGACCTACGAGCAGTACTTC. The chain couples TRBV18 to TRBJ2-7, with unresolved D. Germline loops: CDR1 KGHSH, CDR2 LQKENI. V lost 0 bases, J lost 2 bases, and 14 bases lay in between. The CDR3 has 16 amino acids. Full variable domain (remainder filled in from reference TRBV18 and TRBJ2-7): NAGVMQNPRHLVRRRGQEARLRCSPMKGHSHVYWYRQLPEEGLKFMVYLQKENIIDESGMPKERFSAEFPKEGPSILRIQQVVRGDSAAYFCASSPPYSSGTYEQYFGPGTRLTVT.

This clonotype was recorded a few times. The chain uses TRBV4-1 and TRBJ1-4; possibly TRBD1 for D (5 bases). Looked up from germline, CDR1 is MGHRA and CDR2 is YSYEKL. The CDR3 is made up of 16 amino acids. Trimming pared 1 base from V and 16 bases from J, leaving 25 bases between. The chain's CDR3 is CASSQVGRRLLPPQFF. In nucleotides, the CDR3 is TGCGCCAGCAGCCAAGTGGGGCGAAGGCTCTTACCTCCTCAGTTTTTT.

This clonotype was seen more than once but under ten times. V gene TRBV20-1 combines with J gene TRBJ1-6; D is possibly TRBD1 (6 bases). This CDR3 spans 14 amino acids. The germline gives CDR1 DFQATT, CDR2 SNEGSKA (reference sequence). Trimming stripped 3 bases from V and 5 bases from J, with 11 bases between. The chain's CDR3 is CSASRQGNNSPLHF. The CDR3 nucleotides read TGCAGTGCTAGCCGGCAGGGGAATAATTCACCCCTCCACTTT.

This clonotype was seen only a few times. The CDR3 bases are TGTGCCACCAGTGATTTACCCCAAGGGACCCCCGTCAGCAATGAGCAGTTCTTC. Protein: CATSDLPQGTPVSNEQFF. The chain employs TRBV24-1 and TRBJ2-1; D might be TRBD1 or TRBD2, each matching 5 bases. The CDR3 contains 18 residues. CDR1 is KGHDR and CDR2 is SFDVKD in the germline V gene. Between the trimmed V and J ends, which lost 1 base and 6 bases, there was a span of 21 bases.

This clonotype was seen a few times. The chain recombines TRBV27 with TRBJ1-2; maybe TRBD1 (5 bases). From germline, CDR1 is MNHEY and CDR2 SMNVEV (reference sequence). Trimming took off 2 bases at V and 6 bases at J, with 19 bases between the two ends. The CDR3 consists of 16 residues. CDR3 in amino acids: CASSLSFDSRRDGYTF. The CDR3 DNA follows: TGTGCCAGCAGTTTAAGTTTTGACAGTCGGCGCGATGGCTACACCTTC.